This TCR beta chain was captured in a study of cytomegalovirus exposure and HLA in healthy donors. The CDR3 contains 15 residues. J lost 1 base, V lost 1 base, and 4 bases had no gene match. Germline CDR1 reads SGHDT; CDR2 reads YYEEEE. About this clone itself: What it binds is not known.

Study-level findings and limits: Several V segments, TRBV6-2 and TRBV6-3 among them, could not be told apart and were dropped.

Vbeta (60) and Jbeta (13) primers were used in the PCR. Measured with immunoSEQ multiplex PCR; TCRdb has only the in-frame clones, and not every one. Its table lists 200,000 or so clones. This TCR derives from a boy between 10 and 17 years old in good health and CMV-seronegative. The sequenced material came from PBMCs. The genes are TRBV5-6 and TRBJ1-2, with 7 bases fitting TRBD1. CDR3 sequence (DNA): TGTGCCAGCAGCTTGCGGGCAGGGGGTAACTATGGCTACACCTTC. Protein sequence: CASSLRAGGNYGYTF.